Here is one TCR beta chain with its context. The data are from a study of PD-L1 blockade in urothelial cancer. Study information: Enrolled patients had been treated previously with 0 to 3 chemotherapy regimens.

TCRdb's copy holds only in-frame clones and misses some; the assay was immunoSEQ multiplex PCR. The table records about 35,000 clones, roughly 36% of them present only once. This material consisted of tumor tissue, taken before atezolizumab (anti-PD-L1) treatment. The clonotype originates from a man in his 60s with urothelial cancer.

In DNA form, the CDR3 reads TGTGCCAGCAGCGCCCCCCAGGGGGGAAGGACTGAAGCTTTCTTT. Translating gives CASSAPQGGRTEAFF. The chain is built from TRBV9 and TRBJ1-1; TRBD1 matches at 7 bases. Germline assignment: CDR1 SGDLS and CDR2 YYNGEE. The CDR3 length is 15 residues. The V gene end was trimmed by 3 bases and the J gene end by 5 bases; junction bases not matched to a gene: 10.